This entry is about one T cell receptor (beta chain). Its target antigen remains unknown. No much larger clonotype is one base removed from it; base qualities were not supplied. This sample is part of a study of blood T cells in healthy people across ages (dated by TCRdb to between 2014 and 2016). In the study overall: In model experiments, template switching captured roughly one uniquely barcoded TCR beta cDNA molecule for every two T cells. Using deep sequencing normalized with unique cDNA molecular identifiers, the study measured how TCR beta repertoire diversity changes with age. The donors were split into four age groups: young (average 16 years), middle-aged (nearly 40), aged (about 62) and long-lived (under 85). To avoid experimental bias, donors of different ages were spread randomly across the sequencing lanes. Using the same blood draw, the study looked at two additional independent replicas of 1 million unique cDNA reads for two donors, one aged 18 to 30 and the other aged 80 or older. Study-level results and caveats: Estimates of total diversity based on one million sequenced T cells were regarded as lower bounds and as underestimates. The long-lived group showed more naive CD4+ T cells, fewer expanded clones and increased TCR diversity than the aged group, suggesting age selection. As age increased, observed TCR beta diversity per million T cells dropped in a roughly linear way, and a significant reduction was already evident by age around 41. Because profiling used bulk unsorted PBMCs, naive and antigen-experienced compartments could not be compared conclusively. Observed TCR beta diversity correlated strongly with the percentage of naive T cells measured by flow cytometry. The CMV infection status of donors was not known, potentially confounding age-related changes in expanded clonotypes.

The donors were roughly 39 Caucasian individuals from Russia, aged roughly 6 to 90 years, who were systemically healthy. Approximately 11 milliliters of peripheral blood were drawn from each donor into EDTA-treated Vacutainer tubes. PBMCs were isolated by Ficoll-Paque density-gradient centrifugation, with at least 6.5 million obtained per sample. Trizol reagent was used to extract total RNA from the PBMCs, yielding at least 5.5 micrograms per sample. Naive CD45RAhigh/CD27high T cell percentages were measured by flow cytometry on a PBMC aliquot from every donor. Libraries were made using 5' RACE. Instrument used: Illumina HiSeq 2500. A second PCR of 7 to 11 cycles was performed with a sample-barcoded 5' primer and a J-beta primer mix. A template-switch 5' adaptor carrying 12 random nucleotides introduced a unique molecular identifier onto each TCR beta cDNA molecule. Each sample yielded at least 3 million CDR3-containing paired-end reads. All of the RNA was converted into first-strand cDNA using the Mint cDNA synthesis kit, with a TRBC-specific oligonucleotide serving as the primer. After uracil-DNA glycosylase treatment, a first 18-cycle PCR used universal primers M1SS and BC2_uni_R on all cDNA. The original pipeline was this. Each sample was normalized by randomly selecting 1 million high-quality reads, each carrying a distinct molecular identifier. Reads with shared molecular identifiers were discarded instead of being binned into consensus sequences. MiTCR, set to a Q25 quality threshold and the strictest error-elimination algorithm, was used for CDR3 identification, clonotype clustering and error correction. A nonparametric unseen species model with Euler transformation was used to estimate a lower bound on total TCR beta diversity. TCRdb reran the public reads through fastp at Q25 and MiXCR, keeping productive beta chains. Rows are unified per CDR3 protein, each entry keeping the most common DNA and genes. TCRdb assigned the V and J calls; the authors' analysis was not used. The table for this sample lists about 1.4 million distinct CDR3 sequences; roughly 64% of them were counted only once. Together, the top ten hold 6.7% of the sample.

The CDR3 starts with the cysteine, ends with the phenylalanine, and has 14 residues. CDR3 DNA only is kept here, 42 bases in frame from base 1. The CDR1 and CDR2 encoded by the germline V gene (reference sequence) are DFQATT and SNEGSKA. This sequence originates from a man aged 18 to 30 in good health. This sequence uses TRBV20-1 and TRBJ2-5, and 8 junctional nucleotides match TRBD1. Judging by the DNA end, TRBJ2-7 fits better; the J call may be wrong. Sequencing input: blood. In nucleotides, the sequence is TGCAGTGCTCGAATCCGGGACAGGCTATACGAGCAGTACTTC. Its coded protein is CSARIRDRLYEQYF.